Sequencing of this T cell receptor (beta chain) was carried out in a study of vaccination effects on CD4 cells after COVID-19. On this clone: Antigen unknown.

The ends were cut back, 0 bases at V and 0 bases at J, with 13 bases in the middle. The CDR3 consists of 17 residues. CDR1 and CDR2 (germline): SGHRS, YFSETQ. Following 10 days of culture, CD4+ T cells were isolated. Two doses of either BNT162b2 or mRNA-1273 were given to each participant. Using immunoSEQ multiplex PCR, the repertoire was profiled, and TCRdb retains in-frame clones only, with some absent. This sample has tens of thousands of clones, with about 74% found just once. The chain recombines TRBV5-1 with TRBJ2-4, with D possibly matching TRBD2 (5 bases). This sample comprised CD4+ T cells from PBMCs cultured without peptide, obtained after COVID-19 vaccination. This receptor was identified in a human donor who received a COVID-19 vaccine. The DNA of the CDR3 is TGCGCCAGCAGCTTGGGGGTCGGGGATTTAGCCAAAAACATTCAGTACTTC. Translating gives CASSLGVGDLAKNIQYF.